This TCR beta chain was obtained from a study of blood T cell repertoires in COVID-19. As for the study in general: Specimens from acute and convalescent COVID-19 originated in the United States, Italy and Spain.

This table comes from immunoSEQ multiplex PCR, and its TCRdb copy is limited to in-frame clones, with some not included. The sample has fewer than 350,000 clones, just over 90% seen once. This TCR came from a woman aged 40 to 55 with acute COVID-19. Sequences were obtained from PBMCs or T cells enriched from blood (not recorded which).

The CDR3 DNA reads TGTGCCAGCAGCTTACGGAGGGGCGATGAGCAGTTCTTC. Residues: CASSLRRGDEQFF. This chain uses TRBV7-2 with TRBJ2-1, with D tentatively TRBD2 (6 bases). Germline-derived CDR1 and CDR2 are SGHTA and FQGNSA. The length of the CDR3 is 13 residues. V was trimmed by 2 bases and J by 8 bases, leaving 10 bases between them. The full variable domain, completed using reference TRBV7-2 and TRBJ2-1, is GAGVSQSPSNKVTEKGKDVELRCDPISGHTALYWYRQSLGQGLEFLIYFQGNSAPDKSGLPSDRFSAERTGGSVSTLTIQRTQQEDSAVYLCASSLRRGDEQFFGPGTRLTVL.